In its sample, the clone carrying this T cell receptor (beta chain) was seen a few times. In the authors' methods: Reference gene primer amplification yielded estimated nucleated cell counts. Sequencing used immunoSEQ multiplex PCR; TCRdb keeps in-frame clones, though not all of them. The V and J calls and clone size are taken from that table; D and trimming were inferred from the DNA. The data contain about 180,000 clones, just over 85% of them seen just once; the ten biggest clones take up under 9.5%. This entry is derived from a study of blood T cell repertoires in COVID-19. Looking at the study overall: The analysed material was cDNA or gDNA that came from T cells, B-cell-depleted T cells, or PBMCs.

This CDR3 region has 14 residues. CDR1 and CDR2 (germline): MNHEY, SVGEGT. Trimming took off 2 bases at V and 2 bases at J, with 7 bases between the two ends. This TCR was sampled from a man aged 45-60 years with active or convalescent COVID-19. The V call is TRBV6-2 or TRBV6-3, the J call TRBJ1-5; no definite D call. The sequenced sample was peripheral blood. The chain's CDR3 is CASSYNSRNQPQHF. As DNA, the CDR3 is TGTGCCAGCAGTTACAACAGCCGCAATCAGCCCCAGCATTTT.